This T cell receptor (beta chain) appears in the sequencing data of a study of CD8 T cells in Susac syndrome. Study context: Susac syndrome patients were untreated, on corticosteroids with some adding intravenous immunoglobulin, or on intravenous immunoglobulin only.

An input of roughly 0.5 to 1 ug of RNA was subjected to reverse transcription using random hexamers. One entry per CDR3 protein, called by TCRdb with MiXCR from the immunoSEQ multiplex PCR reads. Here the sample spans over 150,000 distinct CDR3 sequences, around 94% being singletons. The source of this sequence is a human donor with Susac syndrome. Sequencing used CD4+ T cells from PBMCs.

The CDR3 bases are TGTGCCAGCAGTTCCTACGAGGGGTCCGGAGCTTTCTTT. Encoded protein: CASSSYEGSGAFF. The chain links TRBV28 to TRBJ1-1; a possible D gene is TRBD1 (5 bases). The V end was cut by 4 bases, the J end by 10 bases, with 16 bases between. Per germline, CDR1 MDHEN and CDR2 SYDVKM. This CDR3 spans 13 amino acids.